One sample yielded the 13 T cell receptor beta chains listed below, sequenced in a study of blood T cell repertoires in COVID-19. Here immunoSEQ multiplex PCR was the method, and the copy in TCRdb shows in-frame clones only, minus some. The table records approximately 170,000 clones, around 90% of them present only once. The material sequenced was peripheral blood. The receptors originated from an elderly woman with COVID-19, enrolled during active disease.

The V and J genes are TRBV14 and TRBJ1-3, with D possibly TRBD1 on 6 matching bases. The CDR3 is 14 amino acids. Germline V gene sequence: CDR1 SGHDN, CDR2 FVKESK. Deletions cut 4 bases from V and 9 bases from J, with 16 bases between. Here the CDR3 DNA reads TGTGCCAGCAGCCCCACTGGAGGGGGGGCCACCATATATTTT. This translates into CASSPTGGGATIYF.

This clone was recorded only once. This chain uses TRBV14 with TRBJ2-7; D perhaps matches TRBD1 (6 bases). Deletions cut 3 bases from V and 3 bases from J, with 12 bases between. The CDR3 runs to 14 residues. The germline CDR1 and CDR2 sequences are SGHDN and FVKESK. Here the CDR3 reads CASSHPGQNYEQYF. The CDR3 region has the DNA TGTGCCAGCAGCCACCCCGGACAGAACTACGAGCAGTACTTC.

This chain connects TRBV11-2 to TRBJ1-1; 11 bases map to TRBD1. Germline CDR1 SGHAT, CDR2 FQNNGV. This CDR3 is built from 15 residues. V shed 5 bases, J shed 3 bases, and the junction held 5 bases outside the gene matches. CDR3 in amino acids: CASSQGQGGDTEAFF. The CDR3 bases are TGTGCCAGCAGCCAGGGACAGGGGGGAGACACTGAAGCTTTCTTT.

The gene calls are TRBV7-8 and TRBJ2-3; no clear D. The length of the CDR3 is 12 residues. V lost 3 bases, J lost 3 bases, and 4 bases lay in between. Germline CDR1 is SGHVS and CDR2 is FQNEAQ. The CDR3 here is CASSFMTDTQYF. CDR3 in DNA: TGTGCCAGCAGCTTCATGACAGATACGCAGTATTTT. The full variable domain, with the rest looked up from reference TRBV7-8 and TRBJ2-3, is GAGVSQSPRYKVAKRGQDVALRCDPISGHVSLFWYQQALGQGPEFLTYFQNEAQLDKSGLPSDRFFAERPEGSVSTLKIQRTQQEDSAVYLCASSFMTDTQYFGPGTRLTVL.

The rearrangement uses TRBV7-2 and TRBJ2-5; D is unclear. Germline loops: CDR1 SGHTA, CDR2 FQGNSA. V was shortened by 2 bases and J by 4 bases, with 5 bases between the two germline ends. This CDR3 is 12 amino acids long. The CDR3 here is CASSLIGETQYF. In DNA, the CDR3 is TGTGCCAGCAGCTTAATCGGAGAGACCCAGTACTTC.

The DNA of the CDR3 is TGCAGCGTTGAAGGGAGGGTCAATGAGCAGTTCTTC. This sequence encodes CSVEGRVNEQFF. This rearrangement joins TRBV29-1 to TRBJ2-1; D is perhaps TRBD2 (6 bases). The V and J ends lost 1 base and 6 bases respectively, with 7 bases between them. The CDR3 contains 12 residues. Per germline, CDR1 SQVTM and CDR2 ANQGSEA.

This chain connects TRBV7-9 to TRBJ1-6, with 8 bases fitting TRBD1. Germline V gene lookup returns CDR1 SEHNR and CDR2 FQNEAQ (reference sequence). The CDR3 is 15 amino acids. Germline trimming cut 2 bases from V and 6 bases from J; bases unmatched to any gene: 3. The CDR3 spells CASSLSGQGNSPLHF. The CDR3 nucleotides are TGTGCCAGCAGCTTAAGTGGACAGGGTAATTCACCCCTCCACTTT.

This clone was counted once. The rearrangement joins TRBV5-1 to TRBJ2-7; 7 nucleotides agree with TRBD1. Trimming removed 4 bases from V and 0 bases from J; junction bases left unmatched: 7. CDR1 is SGHRS, CDR2 YFSETQ, per germline. The CDR3 is 15 amino acids. The CDR3 bases are TGCGCCAGCAGCCCTGCAGGGGGTAACTCCTACGAGCAGTACTTC. Its translation: CASSPAGGNSYEQYF.

This chain connects TRBV28 to TRBJ1-2; no definite D call. The CDR3 is 14 residues long. Germline loops: CDR1 MDHEN, CDR2 SYDVKM. Trimming removed 2 bases at V and 4 bases at J, with 11 bases between. CDR3 loop: CASSLGGGSYGYTF. As DNA, the CDR3 is TGTGCCAGCAGTTTAGGAGGAGGGTCCTATGGCTACACCTTC.

This chain links TRBV6-5 with TRBJ1-2, with D maybe TRBD1 (5 bases). There are 13 residues in the CDR3. CDR1 and CDR2 from the germline V gene are MNHEY and SVGAGI. The V end lost 8 bases, the J end lost 2 bases, and 12 bases lay between the germline ends. For the CDR3, the DNA is TGTGCCAGCTCCGACAGTGGAAACTATGGCTACACCTTC. Encoded protein: CASSDSGNYGYTF.

The gene calls are TRBV6-1 and TRBJ1-2, with 7 bases matching TRBD1. The CDR3 has 16 amino acids. CDR1 is MNHNS and CDR2 is SASEGT in the germline V gene. J was trimmed by 6 bases and V by 3 bases; bases with no gene match: 13. The CDR3: CASSDYTGQFLDGYTF. DNA for the CDR3: TGTGCCAGCAGTGATTATACGGGACAGTTTTTAGATGGCTACACCTTC.

This chain links TRBV28 with TRBJ2-2, with 9 nucleotides matching TRBD2. The trim removed 8 bases at V and 6 bases at J, leaving 7 bases unmatched. Germline CDR1 and CDR2: MDHEN and SYDVKM. The CDR3 has 14 amino acids. Here the CDR3 reads CASLGAGGPGELFF. Written as DNA, the CDR3 is TGTGCCAGCCTGGGGGCGGGAGGGCCCGGGGAGCTGTTTTTT.

The rearrangement uses TRBV12-5 and TRBJ2-5; 9 bases are shared with TRBD1. The CDR3 consists of 16 residues. Losses at the gene ends were 7 bases for V and 2 bases for J; bases not matched to a gene: 11. The germline V gene has CDR1 LGHNT and CDR2 FRNRAP. The CDR3, as DNA: TGTGCTAGTGCCCCCGGGACAGGGACTAATCAAGAGACCCAGTACTTC. Its protein is CASAPGTGTNQETQYF.